This entry concerns a single T cell receptor beta chain. This record belongs to a study of identical twins. Germline V CDR1 and CDR2: SEHNR, FQNEAQ (reference sequence). Trimming cost V 6 bases and J 0 bases, with 5 bases left between them. This CDR3 has 12 amino acids. TCRdb re-called the 5' RACE reads through MiXCR, storing one row per CDR3 protein. The table has 200,000 to 250,000 distinct CDR3 sequences, 6% to 8.5% seen once. Healthy Caucasians, and only they, were the donors. The sample also formed part of further work on yellow fever vaccine responses in identical twins.

This sequence was found in a woman aged 18-29 years in good health. Sequenced material: CD8+ T cells sorted from blood. The chain couples TRBV7-9 to TRBJ1-1; D is unclear. CDR3 loop: CASSTVNTEAFF. The CDR3 DNA reads as TGTGCCAGCAGTACAGTGAACACTGAAGCTTTCTTT.